This paragraph covers one TCR beta chain sequence. The antigen is unknown. This entry belongs to a study of PD-1 blockade in classical Hodgkin lymphoma. Study-level information: Patients were infused with nivolumab 3 mg/kg every 2 weeks.

V shed 5 bases and J 1 base; nucleotides not matched to a gene: 10. CDR3 length equals 17 residues. Germline CDR1 MGHRA, CDR2 YSYEKL. The sample's time point: cycle 4 day 1 (C4D1), after 6 weeks of nivolumab. In every patient, relapse followed autologous stem cell transplantation, while exposure to brentuximab vedotin differed. The CD4+ T cells used were purified from thawed PBMCs through magnetic negative selection. This table comes from immunoSEQ multiplex PCR, and its TCRdb copy is limited to in-frame clones, with some not included. In the table there are about 2,000 clones, around four fifths of which are singletons. Whole-study findings and limits: Complete responders started with a diversity level that resembled newly diagnosed patients at baseline. Healthy donors reportedly exceeded newly diagnosed patients in baseline TCR diversity.

The source is a human donor with classical Hodgkin lymphoma. This material consisted of CD4+ T cells from blood, taken before the fourth cycle of nivolumab. The rearrangement links TRBV4-1 to TRBJ2-3, with 9 nucleotides matching TRBD1. CDR3: CASSWDRDPQRTDTQYF. CDR3 in DNA: TGCGCCAGCAGCTGGGACAGGGACCCTCAGCGCACAGATACGCAGTATTTT.